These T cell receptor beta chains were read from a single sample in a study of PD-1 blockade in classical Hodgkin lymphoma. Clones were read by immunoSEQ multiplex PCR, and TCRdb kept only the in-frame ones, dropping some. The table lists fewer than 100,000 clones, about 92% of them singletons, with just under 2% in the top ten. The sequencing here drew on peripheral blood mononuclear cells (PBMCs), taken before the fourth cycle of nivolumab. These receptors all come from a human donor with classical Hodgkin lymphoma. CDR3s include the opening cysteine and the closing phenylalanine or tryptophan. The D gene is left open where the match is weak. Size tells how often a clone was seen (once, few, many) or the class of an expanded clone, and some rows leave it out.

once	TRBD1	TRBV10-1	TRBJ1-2	TGCGCCAGCAGCAGTTCCGGGACAGGGGGTTTTGGCTACACCTTC	CASSSSGTGGFGYTF
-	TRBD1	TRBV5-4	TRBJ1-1	TGTGCCAGCAGCTTGTTCGGTGCAGGGGGCGAAGTAGGAGCTTTCTTT	CASSLFGAGGEVGAFF
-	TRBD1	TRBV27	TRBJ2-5	TGTGCCAGCAGTCCGCGGGACAGGGGGGAGACCCAGTACTTC	CASSPRDRGETQYF
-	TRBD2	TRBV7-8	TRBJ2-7	TGTGCCAGCAGCTTAGAACTGGCTAGCGGATCCTACGAGCAGTACTTC	CASSLELASGSYEQYF
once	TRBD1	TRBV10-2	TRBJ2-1	TGCGCCAGCAGCGAGGAGGACAGGGGGCAACGAAACGAGCAGTTCTTC	CASSEEDRGQRNEQFF
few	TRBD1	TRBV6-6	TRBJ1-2	TGTGCCAGCACCAACGACAGGGCCGGCTATGGCTACACCTTC	CASTNDRAGYGYTF
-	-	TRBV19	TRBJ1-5	TGTGCCAGTAGTTCACAGGGAGGCGGCAATCAGCCCCAGCATTTT	CASSSQGGGNQPQHF
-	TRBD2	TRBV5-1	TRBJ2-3	TGCGCCAGCAGCTCCGGGACTAGCGGGAGGGCGACAGATACGCAGTATTTT	CASSSGTSGRATDTQYF
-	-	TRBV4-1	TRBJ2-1	TGCGCCAGCAGCCTACTCGGAGTAAGGTACAATGAGCAGTTCTTC	CASSLLGVRYNEQFF
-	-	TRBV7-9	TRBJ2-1	TGTGCCAGCACCCTAGGGGGCGGGGTTTACAATGAGCAGTTCTTC	CASTLGGGVYNEQFF
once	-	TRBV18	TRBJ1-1	TGTGCCAGCTCTACATATGGGGGGTTGAACACTGAAGCTTTCTTT	CASSTYGGLNTEAFF
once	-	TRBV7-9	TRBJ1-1	TGTGCCAGCAGCCTTCGGACAGCCGAAGCTTTCTTT	CASSLRTAEAFF
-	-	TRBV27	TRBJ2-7	TGTGCCAGCAGTTCCGGGACGCCAGGGTACGAGCAGTACTTC	CASSSGTPGYEQYF
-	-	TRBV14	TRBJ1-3	TGTGCCAGCAGCCTGACTGGAAACACCATATATTTT	CASSLTGNTIYF
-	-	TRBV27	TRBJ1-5	TGTGCCAGCAGTCTCCGGGGGGATAGCAATCAGCCCCAGCATTTT	CASSLRGDSNQPQHF
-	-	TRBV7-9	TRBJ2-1	TGTGCCAGCAAATACTACAATGAGCAGTTCTTC	CASKYYNEQFF
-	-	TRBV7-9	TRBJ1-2	TGTGCCAGCAGCTTAGCGGCGGGGTTGGTTAACTATGGCTACACCTTC	CASSLAAGLVNYGYTF
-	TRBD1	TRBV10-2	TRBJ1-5	TGCGCCAGCAGTGATAGGGACAGTGGAAATCAGCCCCAGCATTTT	CASSDRDSGNQPQHF
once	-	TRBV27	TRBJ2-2	TGTGCCAGCAGTTTGAGGGTCCTTACCGGGGAGCTGTTTTTT	CASSLRVLTGELFF
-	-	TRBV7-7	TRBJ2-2	TGTGCCAGCAGCCGATCGAGTGTCGGGGAGCTGTTTTTT	CASSRSSVGELFF
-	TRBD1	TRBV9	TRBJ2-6	TGTGCCAGCAGCGTAGTTCCACAGGGGGGTTTTGGGGCCAACGTCCTGACTTTC	CASSVVPQGGFGANVLTF
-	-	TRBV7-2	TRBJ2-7	TGTGCCAGCAGCCCGCAGACAGAAGCCTACGAGCAGTACTTC	CASSPQTEAYEQYF
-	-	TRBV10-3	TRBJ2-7	TGTGCCATCAGTGAGCCAGGGCAAGACGGGTACGAGCAGTACTTC	CAISEPGQDGYEQYF
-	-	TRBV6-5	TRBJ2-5	TGTGCCAGCAGTTACCGAGGCAGGGGGGCTCAAGAGACCCAGTACTTC	CASSYRGRGAQETQYF
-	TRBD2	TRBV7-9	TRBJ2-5	TGTGCCAGCAGCCGTGTAGCGGGAGAGGAGGAGACCCAGTACTTC	CASSRVAGEEETQYF
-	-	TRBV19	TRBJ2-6	TGTGCCAGTAGTACATCACCCAGGGAATCCGGGACTGGGGCCAACGTCCTGACTTTC	CASSTSPRESGTGANVLTF
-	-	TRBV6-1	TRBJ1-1	TGTGCCAGCAGGGAACCAGGGTTATACACTGAAGCTTTCTTT	CASREPGLYTEAFF
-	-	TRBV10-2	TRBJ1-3	TGCGCCAGCAGTTTCCCAGGTCGCTCTGGAAACACCATATATTTT	CASSFPGRSGNTIYF
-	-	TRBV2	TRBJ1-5	TGTGCCATCACAAGCTTTCCCCGGGGCAATCAGCCCCAGCATTTT	CAITSFPRGNQPQHF
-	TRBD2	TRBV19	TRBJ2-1	TGTGCCAGTAGTATTCCGGGAGCGGGGAATGAGCAGTTCTTC	CASSIPGAGNEQFF
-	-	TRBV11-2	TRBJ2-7	TGTGCCAGCAGCTCCCCTCAGGCGAACCTTCATTACGAGCAGTACTTC	CASSSPQANLHYEQYF
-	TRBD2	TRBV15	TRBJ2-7	TGTGCCACCAGCTACACGGGGGGGAGGGGCTCCTACGAGCAGTACTTC	CATSYTGGRGSYEQYF
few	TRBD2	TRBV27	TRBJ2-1	TGTGCCAGCTCTAGCGGGAGCGGTCAGTATGAGCAGTTCTTC	CASSSGSGQYEQFF
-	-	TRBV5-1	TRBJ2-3	TGCGCCAGCAGCTTGGGCCCCAGCACAGATACGCAGTATTTT	CASSLGPSTDTQYF
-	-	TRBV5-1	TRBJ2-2	TGCGCCAGCAGCCCAGGGGCGGAGGGTGTCCGGGAGCTGTTTTTT	CASSPGAEGVRELFF
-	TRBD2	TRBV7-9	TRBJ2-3	TGTGCCAGCAGCTTTAGCGGGAGCACAGATACGCAGTATTTT	CASSFSGSTDTQYF
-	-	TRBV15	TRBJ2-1	TGTGCCACCAGCCCCATAACAGGGTCCCCCTACAATGAGCAGTTCTTC	CATSPITGSPYNEQFF
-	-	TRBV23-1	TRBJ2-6	TGCGCCAGCAGTCAATATCAAACCGGGGCCCAGGGGGGCCTCTCTGGGGCCAACGTCCTGACTTTC	CASSQYQTGAQGGLSGANVLTF
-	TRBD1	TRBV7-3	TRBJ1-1	TGTGCCAGCAGCCGGACAGGGAGTGGGGGCACTGAAGCTTTCTTT	CASSRTGSGGTEAFF
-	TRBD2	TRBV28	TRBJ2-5	TGTGCCAGCAGTTCCCCGATTGCTGGGACTAGCGGCCGCCTGGCGCTGCAAGAGACCCAGTACTTC	CASSSPIAGTSGRLALQETQYF
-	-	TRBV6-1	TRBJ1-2	TGTGCCAGCAGTGATTTGGACCCCCTCCAGGCTAACTATGGCTACACCTTC	CASSDLDPLQANYGYTF
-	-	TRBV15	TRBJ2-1	TGTGCCACCAGCAGAGACTCCATTGGCCCCGGCCAGTTCTTC	CATSRDSIGPGQFF
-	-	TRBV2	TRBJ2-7	TGTGCCAGCAGAGGTTACCCCTACGAGCAGTACTTC	CASRGYPYEQYF
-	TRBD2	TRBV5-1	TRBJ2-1	TGCGCCAGCAGCTTAGAACTAGCGGGAAGGGGTAATGAGCAGTTCTTC	CASSLELAGRGNEQFF
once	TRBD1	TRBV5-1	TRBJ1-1	TGCGCCAGCAGCTTGGGTGGTACCGGGACAGGGGATGAAGCTTTCTTT	CASSLGGTGTGDEAFF
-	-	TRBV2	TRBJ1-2	TGTGCCAGCAGGGTGAGGAGTATAGGCTACACCTTC	CASRVRSIGYTF
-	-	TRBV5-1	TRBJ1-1	TGCGCCAGCGAATCAGGACGGGAGAACACTGAAGCTTTCTTT	CASESGRENTEAFF
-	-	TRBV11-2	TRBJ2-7	TGTGCCAGCAGCTTTAAGGCGACCTCCTACGAGCAGTACTTC	CASSFKATSYEQYF
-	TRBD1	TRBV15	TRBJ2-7	TGTGCCACCAGCAGAGACAGGGGGCTGGGCGAGCAGTACTTC	CATSRDRGLGEQYF
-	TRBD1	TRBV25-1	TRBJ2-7	TGTGCCAGCAGTGATGCAGGGGGCTATGATGAGCAGTACTTC	CASSDAGGYDEQYF
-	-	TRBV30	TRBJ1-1	TGTGCCTGGAGTATTGGCAAGAACACTGAAGCTTTCTTT	CAWSIGKNTEAFF
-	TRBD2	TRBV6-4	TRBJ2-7	TGTGCCAGCAGTGAAGGGAGGGGACTAGCGGGAGAAGGTTACGAGCAGTACTTC	CASSEGRGLAGEGYEQYF
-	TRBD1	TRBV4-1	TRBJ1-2	TGCGCCAGCAGCCATCCGGGGACAGGAGAATATGGCTACACCTTC	CASSHPGTGEYGYTF
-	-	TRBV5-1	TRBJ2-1	TGCGCCAGCAGCGCGTCTACAGGCCGTGCCGACAATGAGCAGTTCTTC	CASSASTGRADNEQFF
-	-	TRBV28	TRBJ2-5	TGTGCCAGCAGTTTTGGCGGGGCGGGATTAGGCCAAAAAGAGACCCAGTACTTC	CASSFGGAGLGQKETQYF
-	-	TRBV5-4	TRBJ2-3	TGTGCCAGCAGCTTGCCTAGGCGGAGAGATACGCAGTATTTT	CASSLPRRRDTQYF
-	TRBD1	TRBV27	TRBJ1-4	TGTGCCAGCAGCCACCGGGACAGGGAGAATGAAAAACTGTTTTTT	CASSHRDRENEKLFF
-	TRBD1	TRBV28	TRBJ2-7	TGTGCCAGCAGAACTGGACAGGCCAACCCTTACGAGCAGTACTTC	CASRTGQANPYEQYF
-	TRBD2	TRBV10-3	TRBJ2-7	TGTGCCATCGGGACTAGGTCCTATCTAACCGGGCAGTACTTC	CAIGTRSYLTGQYF